One T cell receptor (beta chain) is described in this entry. No antigen is known for it. No qualities accompany the bases; no much larger clone lies one base away. To synthesize cDNA, template-switch 5'RACE was performed with a primer carrying a 10-nucleotide random unique molecular identifier so that each TCR transcript was tagged. Over 200 million TCR-beta sequences, covering 15-18 subjects, were produced in each sequencing run. The RNeasy kit was used for extraction of total RNA. Using the KAPA Real-time Library Amplification kit, TCR-beta VDJ regions were amplified with primers for the TCR constant region and the 5'RACE anchor. A first PCR added sample indexes and Illumina adaptors, after which a second PCR increased the library yield. After Ampure bead purification, the TCR product of roughly 650 bp was size-selected on a 2% E-gel SizeSelection system. Before pooling, library quality was checked on a Bioanalyzer, concentration was measured with Qubit, and libraries were quantified with the Kapa Library Quantification kit. Paired-end 2 x 150 bp sequencing of the libraries was performed on an Illumina HiSeq 2500. To increase sequence diversity, roughly 23-30% phiX was spiked into each library pool. In the authors' own workflow: Quality-filtered reads were processed with the UMI-based MiGEC pipeline, which removed over 80% of raw TCR sequences during error correction. IMGT germline references were used for alignment of VDJ genes, and clonotypes were defined by a unique CDR3 amino acid sequence together with V-J genes. Clonal expansion, Shannon diversity, and CDR3 relatedness (CalcPairwiseDistances, ClusterSamples) were evaluated with VDJtools, and phylogenetic trees were built with CLCbio workbench. Clones with at least 8 unique UMIs were defined as expanded, with this threshold being based on coefficient-of-variation modelling across technical triplicates. TCRdb applied fastp at Q25 and MiXCR to the public reads, then kept only in-frame beta chains. Rows are combined by CDR3 protein, so each entry shows the most common genes and DNA. The V and J calls, along with clone size, are taken from TCRdb and not from the paper's own processing. This sample comprises approximately 27,000 distinct CDR3 sequences, approximately 20% of them detected only once. Clones ranked in the top ten supply roughly 29% of the sample.

The germline V gene (reference sequence) specifies DFQATT as CDR1 and SNEGSKA as CDR2. V lost 1 base and J lost 0 bases; the stretch between them is 6 bases long. The CDR3 spans 14 residues, from the cysteine through the phenylalanine. Here the CDR3 DNA is all that survives: 42 bases in frame from base 1. These data belong to a study of neurological immune-mediated disorders (dated by TCRdb to the late 2010s). General notes on the study: Peripheral blood TCR-beta repertoires from HTLV-I-associated myelopathy (HAM/TSP) patients, multiple sclerosis patients and healthy controls were compared by UMI-based sequencing. Alongside PBMC samples, the set of about 100 TCR-beta libraries contained longitudinal samples, technical triplicates, and paired CD4+ and CD8+ T-cell subsets that had been sorted. The cohort comprised about 68 subjects: roughly 15 HAM/TSP patients, around 34 multiple sclerosis patients and about 20 healthy controls.

TCR libraries for sorted subsets were made from 800,000 to 1,000,000 sorted CD4+ or CD8+ T cells. PBMCs were separated from peripheral blood using Ficoll-Hypaque density gradient centrifugation and then cryopreserved in liquid nitrogen. Paired sorted CD4+ and CD8+ subsets came from healthy controls, HAM/TSP patients and MS patients. Points the paper makes about the study in general: No identical CDR3 amino acid sequences were found to be shared among expanded clones across subjects, suggesting that TCR-beta repertoires were private in all groups. TCR clonal expansion was highest in HAM/TSP patients and lowest in MS patients, with MS patients falling below even healthy controls.

The chain is encoded by TRBV20-1 joined to TRBJ1-4; the D gene remains uncertain. Material for sequencing was CD4+ T cells from blood. The source is a man aged 45-65 years with HTLV-1-associated myelopathy (HAM/TSP). The CDR3 loop reads CSARAGSTNEKLFF. The nucleotide sequence is given as TGCAGTGCTAGAGCAGGCTCAACTAATGAAAAACTGTTTTTT.